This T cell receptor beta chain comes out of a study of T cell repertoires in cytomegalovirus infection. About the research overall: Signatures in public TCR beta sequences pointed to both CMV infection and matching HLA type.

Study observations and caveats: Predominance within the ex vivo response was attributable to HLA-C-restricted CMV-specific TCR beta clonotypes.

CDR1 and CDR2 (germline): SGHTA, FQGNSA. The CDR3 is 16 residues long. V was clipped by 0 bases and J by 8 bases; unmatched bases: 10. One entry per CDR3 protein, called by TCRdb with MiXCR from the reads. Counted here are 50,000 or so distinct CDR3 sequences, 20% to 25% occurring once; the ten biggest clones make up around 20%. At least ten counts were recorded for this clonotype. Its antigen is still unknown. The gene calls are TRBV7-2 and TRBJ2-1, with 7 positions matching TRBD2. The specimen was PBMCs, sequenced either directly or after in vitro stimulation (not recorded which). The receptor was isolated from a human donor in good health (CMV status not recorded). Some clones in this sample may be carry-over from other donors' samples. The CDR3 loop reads CASSLARLAAVDEQFF. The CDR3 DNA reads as TGTGCCAGCAGCTTAGCGAGGCTAGCGGCTGTGGATGAGCAGTTCTTC.